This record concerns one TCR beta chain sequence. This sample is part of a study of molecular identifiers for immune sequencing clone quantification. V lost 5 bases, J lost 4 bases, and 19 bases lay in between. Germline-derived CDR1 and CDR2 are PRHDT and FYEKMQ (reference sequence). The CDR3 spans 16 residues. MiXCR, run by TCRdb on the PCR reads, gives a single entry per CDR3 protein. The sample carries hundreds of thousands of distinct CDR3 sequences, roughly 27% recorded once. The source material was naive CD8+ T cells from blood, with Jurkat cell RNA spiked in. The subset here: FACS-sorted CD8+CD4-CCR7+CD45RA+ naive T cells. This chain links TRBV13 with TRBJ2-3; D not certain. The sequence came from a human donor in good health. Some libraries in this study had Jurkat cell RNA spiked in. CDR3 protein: CASSPYNGRWADTQYF. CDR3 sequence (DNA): TGTGCCAGCAGCCCATATAACGGAAGATGGGCAGATACGCAGTATTTT.